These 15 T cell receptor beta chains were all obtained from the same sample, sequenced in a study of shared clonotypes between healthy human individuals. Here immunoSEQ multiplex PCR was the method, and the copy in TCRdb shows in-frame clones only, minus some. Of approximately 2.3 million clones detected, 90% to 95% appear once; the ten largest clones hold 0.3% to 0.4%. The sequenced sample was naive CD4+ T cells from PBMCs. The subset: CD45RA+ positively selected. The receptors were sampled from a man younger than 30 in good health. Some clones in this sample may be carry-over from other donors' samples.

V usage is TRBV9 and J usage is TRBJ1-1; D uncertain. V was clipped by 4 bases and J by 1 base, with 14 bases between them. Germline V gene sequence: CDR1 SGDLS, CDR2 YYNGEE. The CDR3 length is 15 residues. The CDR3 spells CASSQTAQPNTEAFF. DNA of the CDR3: TGTGCCAGCAGCCAGACTGCGCAGCCGAACACTGAAGCTTTCTTT.

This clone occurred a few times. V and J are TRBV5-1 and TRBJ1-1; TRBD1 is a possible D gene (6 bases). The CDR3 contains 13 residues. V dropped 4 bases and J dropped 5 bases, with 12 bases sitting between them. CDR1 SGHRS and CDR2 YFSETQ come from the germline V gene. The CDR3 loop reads CASSVGARTEAFF. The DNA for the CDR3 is TGCGCCAGCAGCGTGGGGGCGCGTACTGAAGCTTTCTTT.

The CDR3 DNA follows: TGTGCCAGCAGTCGCGCAACTAATGAAAAACTGTTTTTT. Its protein product is CASSRATNEKLFF. V is TRBV6-1 and J is TRBJ1-4; D gene ambiguous. This CDR3 contains 13 residues. CDR1 is MNHNS, CDR2 SASEGT, per germline. V lost 5 bases and J lost 0, with 4 bases in between.

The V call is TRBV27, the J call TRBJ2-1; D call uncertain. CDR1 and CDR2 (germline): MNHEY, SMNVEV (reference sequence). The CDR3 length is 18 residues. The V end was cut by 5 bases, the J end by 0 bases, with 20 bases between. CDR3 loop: CASSLKPPPASSYNEQFF. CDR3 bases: TGTGCCAGCAGTCTTAAACCCCCTCCGGCGAGCTCCTACAATGAGCAGTTCTTC.

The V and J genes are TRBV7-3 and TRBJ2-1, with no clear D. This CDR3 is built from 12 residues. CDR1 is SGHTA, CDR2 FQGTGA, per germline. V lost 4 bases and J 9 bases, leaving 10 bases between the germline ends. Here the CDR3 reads CASSSHLGEQFF. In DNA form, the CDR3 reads TGTGCCAGCAGCTCCCACTTGGGTGAGCAGTTCTTC.

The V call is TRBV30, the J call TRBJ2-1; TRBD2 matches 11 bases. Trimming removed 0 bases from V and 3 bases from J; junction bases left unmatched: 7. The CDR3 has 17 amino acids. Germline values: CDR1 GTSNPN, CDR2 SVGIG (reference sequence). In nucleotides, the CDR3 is TGTGCCTGGAGTGTAGGCTGGACTAGCGGGTACTACAATGAGCAGTTCTTC. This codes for CAWSVGWTSGYYNEQFF. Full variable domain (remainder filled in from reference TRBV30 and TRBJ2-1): SQTIHQWPATLVQPVGSPLSLECTVEGTSNPNLYWYRQAAGRGLQLLFYSVGIGQISSEVPQNLSASRPQDRQFILSSKKLLLSDSGFYLCAWSVGWTSGYYNEQFFGPGTRLTVL.

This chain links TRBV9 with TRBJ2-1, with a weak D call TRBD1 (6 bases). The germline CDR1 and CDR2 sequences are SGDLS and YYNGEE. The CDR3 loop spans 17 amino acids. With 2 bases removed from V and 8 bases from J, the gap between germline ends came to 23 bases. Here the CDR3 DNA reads TGTGCCAGCAGCGTCCCCTATCTAGGGGGACCCGCCGATGAGCAGTTCTTC. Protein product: CASSVPYLGGPADEQFF.

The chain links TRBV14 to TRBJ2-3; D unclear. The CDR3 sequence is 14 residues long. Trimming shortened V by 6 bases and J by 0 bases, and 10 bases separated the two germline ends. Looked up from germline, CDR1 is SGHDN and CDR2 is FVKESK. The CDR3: CASSGAYSTDTQYF. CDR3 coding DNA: TGTGCCAGCAGTGGAGCGTACAGCACAGATACGCAGTATTTT.

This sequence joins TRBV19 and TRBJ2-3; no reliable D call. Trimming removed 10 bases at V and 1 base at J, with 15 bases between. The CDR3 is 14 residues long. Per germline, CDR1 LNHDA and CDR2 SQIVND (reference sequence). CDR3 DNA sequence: TGTGCCACAACCTGGCCAGGAGGCACAGATACGCAGTATTTT. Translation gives CATTWPGGTDTQYF.

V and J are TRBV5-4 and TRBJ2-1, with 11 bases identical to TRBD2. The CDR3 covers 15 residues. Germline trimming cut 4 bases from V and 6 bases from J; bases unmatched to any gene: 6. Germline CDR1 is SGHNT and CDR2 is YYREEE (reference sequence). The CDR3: CASSQGLAERNEQFF. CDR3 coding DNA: TGTGCCAGCAGCCAGGGACTAGCGGAACGCAATGAGCAGTTCTTC.

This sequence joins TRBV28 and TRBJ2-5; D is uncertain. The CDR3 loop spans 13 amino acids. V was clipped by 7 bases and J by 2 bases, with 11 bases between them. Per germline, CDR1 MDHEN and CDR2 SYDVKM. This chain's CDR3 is CASTGSMQETQYF. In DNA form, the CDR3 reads TGTGCCAGCACGGGCAGTATGCAAGAGACCCAGTACTTC.

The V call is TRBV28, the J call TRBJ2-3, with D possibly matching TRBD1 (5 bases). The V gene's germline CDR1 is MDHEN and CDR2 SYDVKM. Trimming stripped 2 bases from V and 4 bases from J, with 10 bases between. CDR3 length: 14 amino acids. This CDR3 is CASSLNRNSDTQYF. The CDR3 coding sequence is TGTGCCAGCAGTTTAAACAGGAATTCAGATACGCAGTATTTT.

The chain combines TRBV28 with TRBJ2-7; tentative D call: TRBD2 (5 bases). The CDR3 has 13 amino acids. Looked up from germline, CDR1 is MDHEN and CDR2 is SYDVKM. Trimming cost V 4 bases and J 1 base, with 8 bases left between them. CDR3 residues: CASSWRVSYEQYF. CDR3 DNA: TGTGCCAGCAGTTGGCGGGTGTCCTACGAGCAGTACTTC.

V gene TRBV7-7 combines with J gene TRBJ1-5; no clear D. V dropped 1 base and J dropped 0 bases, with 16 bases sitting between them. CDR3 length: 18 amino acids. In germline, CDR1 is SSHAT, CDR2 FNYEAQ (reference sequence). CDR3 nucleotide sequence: TGTGCCAGCAGCTTAGATGGGTACCAAAGGTCTAGCAATCAGCCCCAGCATTTT. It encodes CASSLDGYQRSSNQPQHF.

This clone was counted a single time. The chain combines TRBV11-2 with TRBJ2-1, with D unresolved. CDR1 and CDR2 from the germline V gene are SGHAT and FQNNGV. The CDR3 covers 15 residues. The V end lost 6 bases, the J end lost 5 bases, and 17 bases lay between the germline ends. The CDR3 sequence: CASRSGGMHDNEQFF. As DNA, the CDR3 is TGTGCCAGCAGATCCGGTGGGATGCATGACAATGAGCAGTTCTTC.